The clone carrying this T cell receptor (beta chain) has a count of ten or more. The antigen is not known. These data belong to a study of regulatory T cells in long-lasting Graves disease. Germline V lookup: CDR1 SGHTA, CDR2 FQGNSA. This CDR3 has 16 residues. The ends were cut back, 2 bases at V and 3 bases at J, with 14 bases in the middle. Regarding the study as a whole: The study examined only peripheral blood, not thyroid tissue.

The sample's time point: newly diagnosed GD, antithyroid drugs for less than 3 months. Extracted PBMC RNA gave rise to the TCR library. For TCR beta, libraries came from iRepertoire HTBI primers and Arm-PCR of CDR3 regions. TCRdb re-called the multiplex PCR reads through MiXCR, storing one row per CDR3 protein. The table has 400,000 to 500,000 distinct CDR3 sequences, about 17% seen once. These same data were also listed under a study on T cells in Graves' hyperthyroidism and ophthalmopathy. That investigation notes: Patients aged 18 to 65 had newly diagnosed hyperthyroidism lasting under 2 months. Stable hyperthyroidism was told apart from ophthalmopathy by a model built on 13 V-J features.

V usage is TRBV7-2 and J usage is TRBJ1-5; TRBD1 might be the D (5 bases). This receptor was taken from a woman aged 25-40 years with Graves disease. The source material was peripheral blood mononuclear cells (PBMCs), sampled at new diagnosis, from a patient treated with antithyroid drugs. CDR3 sequence reads: CASSLRIRQTNQPQHF. The CDR3, as DNA: TGTGCCAGCAGCTTACGGATCCGACAGACCAATCAGCCCCAGCATTTT.